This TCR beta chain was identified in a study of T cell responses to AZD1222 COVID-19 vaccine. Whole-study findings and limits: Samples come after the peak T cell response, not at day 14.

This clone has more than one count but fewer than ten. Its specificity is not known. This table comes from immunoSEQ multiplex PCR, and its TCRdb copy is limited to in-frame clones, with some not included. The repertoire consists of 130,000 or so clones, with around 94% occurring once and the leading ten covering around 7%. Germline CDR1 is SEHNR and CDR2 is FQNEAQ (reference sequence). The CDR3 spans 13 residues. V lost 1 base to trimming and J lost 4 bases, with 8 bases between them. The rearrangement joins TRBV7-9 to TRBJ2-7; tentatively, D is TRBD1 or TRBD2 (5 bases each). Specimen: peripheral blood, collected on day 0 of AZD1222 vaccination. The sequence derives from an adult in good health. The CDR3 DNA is TGTGCCAGCAGCTTAGGGGGACGGTACGAGCAGTACTTC. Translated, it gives CASSLGGRYEQYF.